This TCR beta chain was recorded in a study of blood T cells in healthy people across ages (dated by TCRdb to between 2015 and 2016). About the full investigation: In model experiments, template switching captured roughly one uniquely barcoded TCR beta cDNA molecule for every two T cells. The study measured age-related changes in TCR beta repertoire diversity using deep sequencing normalized with unique cDNA molecular identifiers. Four age groups were formed from the donors: young (average approximately 15 years), middle-aged (approximately 40), aged (approximately 60) and long-lived (around 80). To avoid experimental bias, donors of different ages were distributed randomly across sequencing lanes. Using the same blood draw, the study looked at two additional independent replicas of 1 million unique cDNA reads for two donors, one aged 18 to 30 and the other aged 80 or older.

Study-wide conclusions, independent of this receptor: Compared with the aged group, the long-lived group had more naive CD4+ T cells, fewer expanded clones and increased TCR diversity, a pattern suggesting age selection. Since profiling was done on bulk unsorted PBMCs, naive and antigen-experienced compartments could not be conclusively compared. Observed TCR beta diversity correlated strongly with the percentage of naive T cells measured by flow cytometry. Observed TCR beta diversity per million T cells fell roughly linearly with age, and a significant reduction was already apparent by age roughly 40. Estimates of total diversity based on one million sequenced T cells were regarded as lower bounds and as underestimates. The CMV infection status of donors was not known, potentially confounding age-related changes in expanded clonotypes.

Measured from the cysteine to the phenylalanine, the CDR3 is 15 residues long. CDR3 DNA only is kept here, 45 bases in frame from base 1. Trimming leaves V shorter by 8 bases and J shorter by 1 base, with the junction holding 12 bases beyond the gene matches. For CDR1 and CDR2, the germline V gene lists SQVTM and ANQGSEA. This clonotype showed up just a few times. Its antigen is currently not known. Within one base of it there is no much larger clone, and no base qualities were kept. Receptor amplification or capture employed 5' RACE. This sample was sequenced with an Illumina HiSeq 2500. A second PCR of 7 to 11 cycles was run with a J-beta primer mix and a sample-barcoded 5' primer. Each TCR beta cDNA molecule received a unique molecular identifier from a template-switch 5' adaptor carrying 12 random nucleotides. Each sample yielded at least 2.5 million CDR3-containing paired-end reads. All of the RNA was converted into first-strand cDNA using the Mint cDNA synthesis kit, with a TRBC-specific oligonucleotide serving as the primer. After uracil-DNA glycosylase treatment, a first 18-cycle PCR used universal primers M1SS and BC2_uni_R on all cDNA. Processing in the source paper ran as follows. Normalization of each sample was performed by random selection of 1 million high-quality reads, each carrying a distinct molecular identifier. Reads sharing molecular identifiers were discarded rather than binned into consensus sequences. MiTCR, set to a Q25 quality threshold and the strictest error-elimination algorithm, was used for CDR3 identification, clonotype clustering and error correction. A nonparametric unseen species model with Euler transformation was used to estimate lower-bound total TCR beta diversity. Clones were called with MiXCR by TCRdb after fastp trimmed the public reads at Q25, and only in-frame beta chains were retained. Identical CDR3 proteins give one entry, which carries the most common genes and DNA. The V and J calls shown here were made by TCRdb, not taken from the authors' results. The sample table holds about a million distinct CDR3 sequences, of which 51% were seen once. The ten largest account for about a fifth of the sample.

Donors were 39 systemically healthy Caucasian individuals from Russia aged roughly 6 to 95 years. Each donor gave approximately 9.3 milliliters of peripheral blood, collected into EDTA-treated Vacutainer tubes. Ficoll-Paque density-gradient centrifugation was used to isolate PBMCs, with at least 7 million per sample. Total RNA, at least 6 micrograms per sample, was extracted from PBMCs with Trizol reagent. The percentages of naive CD45RAhigh/CD27high T cells were determined by flow cytometry on a PBMC aliquot from every donor. This TCR was sampled from a woman aged 60-75 years in good health. The chain is assembled from TRBV29-1 and TRBJ2-3; TRBD2 agrees with 7 junctional bases. The sequenced material came from blood. In nucleotide form, the sequence is TGCAGCACGACCCTAGGCGGGAGAGGCACAGATACGCAGTATTTT. Translated, this gives CSTTLGGRGTDTQYF.